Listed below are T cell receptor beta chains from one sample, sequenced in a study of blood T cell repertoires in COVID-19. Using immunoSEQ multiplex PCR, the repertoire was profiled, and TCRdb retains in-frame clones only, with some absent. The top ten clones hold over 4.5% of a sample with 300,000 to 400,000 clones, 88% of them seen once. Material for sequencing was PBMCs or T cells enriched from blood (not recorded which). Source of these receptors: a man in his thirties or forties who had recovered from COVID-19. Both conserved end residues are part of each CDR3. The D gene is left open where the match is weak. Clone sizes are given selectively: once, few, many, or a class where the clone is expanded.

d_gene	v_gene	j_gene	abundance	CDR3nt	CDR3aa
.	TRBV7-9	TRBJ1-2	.	TGTGCCAGCAGCTTAGACAGGGCCCACTATGGCTACACCTTC	CASSLDRAHYGYTF
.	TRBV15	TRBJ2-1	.	TGTGCCACCAGCAGAGTGGGTAGCGGCGATAGATTCAATGAGCAGTTCTTC	CATSRVGSGDRFNEQFF
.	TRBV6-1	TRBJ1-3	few	TGTGCCAGCAGTGAGGCTACAGGGAGCTCTGGAAACACCATATATTTT	CASSEATGSSGNTIYF
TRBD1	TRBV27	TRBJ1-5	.	TGTGCCAGCAGTTCCACGGCAGGGGGCTATCAGCCCCAGCATTTT	CASSSTAGGYQPQHF
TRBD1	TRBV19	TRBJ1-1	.	TGTGCCAGTAGTATAGGAGGGACAGGGAGTACTGAAGCTTTCTTT	CASSIGGTGSTEAFF
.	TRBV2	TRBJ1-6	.	TGTGCCAGCAGTGGACAGCAAAATTCACCCCTCCACTTT	CASSGQQNSPLHF
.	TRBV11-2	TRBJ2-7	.	TGTGCCAGCAGCTTAGGATTCCGGGGGGAGCAGTACTTC	CASSLGFRGEQYF
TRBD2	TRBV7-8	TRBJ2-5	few	TGTGCCAGCACCAAGCTTGAACTAGCGGGGCAAGAGACCCAGTACTTC	CASTKLELAGQETQYF
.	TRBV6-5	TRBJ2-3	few	TGTGCCAGCAGTTACCTACAGTCTACAGATACGCAGTATTTT	CASSYLQSTDTQYF
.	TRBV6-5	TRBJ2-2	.	TGTGCCAGCAGGTTCCCGGGGGGGGAGCTGTTTTTT	CASRFPGGELFF
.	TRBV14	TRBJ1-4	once	TGTGCCAGCAGCCAAGATAACCACCGGGTTGAAAAACTGTTTTTT	CASSQDNHRVEKLFF
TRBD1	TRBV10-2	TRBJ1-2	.	TGCGCCAGCAGTTCCATCAGGGGGCCCGGGAACTATGGCTACACCTTC	CASSSIRGPGNYGYTF
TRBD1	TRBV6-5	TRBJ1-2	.	TGTGCCAGCAGTTACTCGACAGGGGGGGTGTATGGCTACACCTTC	CASSYSTGGVYGYTF
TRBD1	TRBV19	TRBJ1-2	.	TGTGCCAGTAGTATTGGGTCCGGACAGGGATCCTATGGCTACACCTTC	CASSIGSGQGSYGYTF
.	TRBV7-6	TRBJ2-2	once	TGTGCCAGCAGCTGGGGACTGTGGCTGTTTTTT	CASSWGLWLFF
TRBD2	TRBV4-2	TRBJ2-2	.	TGTGCCAGCAGCCAAGGGGTGCTAGCGGGGGGGCGAGACACCGGGGAGCTGTTTTTT	CASSQGVLAGGRDTGELFF
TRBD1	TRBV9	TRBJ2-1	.	TGTGCCAGCAGCGCACCCGGGACAGGGTCTAGGGATGAGCAGTTCTTC	CASSAPGTGSRDEQFF
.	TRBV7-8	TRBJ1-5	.	TGTGCCAGCAGCTTAATAACAGGAGATAGCAATCAGCCCCAGCATTTT	CASSLITGDSNQPQHF
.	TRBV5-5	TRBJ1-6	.	TGTGCCAGCAGCGTGTCGTGGGGCTTTTATGATTCACCCCTCCACTTT	CASSVSWGFYDSPLHF
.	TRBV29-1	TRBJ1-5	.	TGCAGCGTTGAAGTCGAGGGGGTCGGGCAGCCCCAGCATTTT	CSVEVEGVGQPQHF
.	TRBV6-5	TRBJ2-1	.	TGTGCCAGCAGTTACCAAAGACAGCCCTACAATGAGCAGTTCTTC	CASSYQRQPYNEQFF
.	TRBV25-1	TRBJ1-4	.	TGTGCCAGTTGCCATGACACCTCGAATGAAAAACTGTTTTTT	CASCHDTSNEKLFF
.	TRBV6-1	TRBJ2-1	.	TGTGCCAGCAGTGGAAGTATCGGGACTGAATGGAACGAGCAGTTCTTC	CASSGSIGTEWNEQFF
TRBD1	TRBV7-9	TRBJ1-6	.	TGTGCCAGCAGAAGTCGGGACAGCCTCAATTCACCCCTCCACTTT	CASRSRDSLNSPLHF
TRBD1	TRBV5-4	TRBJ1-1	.	TGTGCCAGCAGTGGGACAGGGGTGTGGACTGAAGCTTTCTTT	CASSGTGVWTEAFF
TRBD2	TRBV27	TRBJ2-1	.	TGTGCCAGCAGTCCCCCGGGACTAGCGGGGGGAAGCTCCTACAATGAGCAGTTCTTC	CASSPPGLAGGSSYNEQFF
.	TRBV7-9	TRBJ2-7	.	TGTGCCAGCAGCTTAACGGACAGTTCCCTCTACGAGCAGTACTTC	CASSLTDSSLYEQYF
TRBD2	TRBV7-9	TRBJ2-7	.	TGTGCCAGCAGCGCCACAACGAGGGACTACGCCTACGAGCAGTACTTC	CASSATTRDYAYEQYF
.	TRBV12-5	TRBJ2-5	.	TGTGCTAGTGCCCTAATAAGGGGTCAAGAGACCCAGTACTTC	CASALIRGQETQYF
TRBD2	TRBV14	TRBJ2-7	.	TGTGCCAGCAGCCAAAGATGGGGGACTAGCGGTGTACGGTCCTACGAGCAGTACTTC	CASSQRWGTSGVRSYEQYF
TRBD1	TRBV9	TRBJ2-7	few	TGTGCCAGCAGCGTAGGCCGGGACAGCTCCTACGAGCAGTACTTC	CASSVGRDSSYEQYF
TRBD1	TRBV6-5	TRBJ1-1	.	TGTGCCAGCAGCCTACAGGGGGAAGGCACTGAAGCTTTCTTT	CASSLQGEGTEAFF
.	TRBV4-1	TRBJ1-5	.	TGCGCCAGCAGCCAAGATCCGGGGGGCGGCAATCAGCCCCAGCATTTT	CASSQDPGGGNQPQHF
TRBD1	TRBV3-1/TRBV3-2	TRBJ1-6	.	TGTGCCAGCAGCCTCTTGGGACAGACCCAACCCCTCCACTTT	CASSLLGQTQPLHF
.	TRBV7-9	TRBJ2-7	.	TGTGCCAGCAGCTCGGACACAAGGGCTCCCTACGAGCAGTACTTC	CASSSDTRAPYEQYF
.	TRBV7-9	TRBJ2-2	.	TGTGCCGGGGGGAGCCTGAACACCGGGGAGCTGTTTTTT	CAGGSLNTGELFF
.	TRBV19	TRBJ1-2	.	TGTGCCAGTAGTATGGGCAGTAACTATGGCTACACCTTC	CASSMGSNYGYTF
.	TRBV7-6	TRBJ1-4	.	TGTGCCAGCTCGCGGACAGAGAATGAAAAACTGTTTTTT	CASSRTENEKLFF
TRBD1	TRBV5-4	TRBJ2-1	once	TGTGCCAGCAGCCCCTACAGGGGGCAGAGCTCCTACAATGAGCAGTTCTTC	CASSPYRGQSSYNEQFF
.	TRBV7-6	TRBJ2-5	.	TGTGCCAGCAGCTTGGAGTCGAACCACGGGACCCAGTACTTC	CASSLESNHGTQYF
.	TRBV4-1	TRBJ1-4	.	TGCGCCAGCAGCTCCCCGGGGGGACCCAGGGTTGAAAAACTGTTTTTT	CASSSPGGPRVEKLFF
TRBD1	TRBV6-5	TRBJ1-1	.	TGTGCCAGCACCAGGGACAGAGGAGACACTGAAGCTTTCTTT	CASTRDRGDTEAFF
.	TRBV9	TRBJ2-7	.	TGTGCCAGCAGCGTAGCGGTGGGGCCCTACGAGCAGTACTTC	CASSVAVGPYEQYF
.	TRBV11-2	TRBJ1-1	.	TGTGCCAGCAGCTTTATGACATCGAACACTGAAGCTTTCTTT	CASSFMTSNTEAFF
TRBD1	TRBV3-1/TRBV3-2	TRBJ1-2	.	TGTGCCAGCAGCGCAGACAGGGGATATGGCTACACCTTC	CASSADRGYGYTF
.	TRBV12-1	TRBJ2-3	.	TGTGCCAGCAGCTTGGGACATCGATATCCGGGCACAGATACGCAGTATTTT	CASSLGHRYPGTDTQYF
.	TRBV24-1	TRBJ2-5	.	TGTGCCACCAGTGATTTTGGGCAGGGTCGGGGGGAGACCCAGTACTTC	CATSDFGQGRGETQYF
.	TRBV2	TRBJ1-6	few	TGTGCCAGCAGTGAGTTCAGGGCCTCTAATTCACCCCTCCACTTT	CASSEFRASNSPLHF